This T cell receptor (beta chain) was identified during a study of breast tumors, draining lymph nodes, adjacent tissues. TCRdb re-called the multiplex PCR reads with MiXCR, one entry per CDR3 protein. The sample consists of around 300,000 distinct CDR3 sequences, roughly 31% of them appearing once. Axillary draining lymph nodes of breast cancer patients supplied the node samples. This CDR3 spans 14 amino acids. V shed 6 bases and J shed 6 bases, with 12 bases lying between them. Germline V gene sequence: CDR1 LNHDA, CDR2 SQIVND (reference sequence). Material: axillary lymph node tissue. The sequence came from a female donor with breast cancer. Some clones in this sample may be carry-over from other donors' samples. The chain has TRBV19 and TRBJ1-6; D might be TRBD1 (5 bases). The CDR3 spells CASRGSGGNSPLHF. The CDR3 region has the DNA TGTGCCAGTAGGGGATCGGGGGGTAATTCACCCCTCCACTTT.